This TCR beta chain was sequenced during a study of CD8 T cells in Susac syndrome. Germline lookup yields CDR1 SGHDT and CDR2 YYEEEE. The CDR3 length is 13 residues. V shed 5 bases and J shed 6 bases, with 13 bases lying between them. Reverse transcription of roughly 0.5 to 1 ug RNA was carried out with random hexamers. A single record per CDR3 protein comes from TCRdb applying MiXCR to the immunoSEQ multiplex PCR reads. Of over 150,000 distinct CDR3 sequences in the sample, over 85% were seen once. The TCR originated in a human donor with multiple sclerosis. The chain recombines TRBV5-6 with TRBJ2-3, with D maybe TRBD2 (6 bases). The sample was CD4+ T cells from PBMCs. Written as DNA, the CDR3 is TGTGCCAGCAGTGGGACTGAGTTGGATACGCAGTATTTT. Amino acids: CASSGTELDTQYF.